The rows below give T cell receptor beta chains drawn from one sample of a study of post-analysis software for immune sequencing data. Using its own MiXCR run on the PCR reads, TCRdb lists one record per CDR3 protein. The repertoire consists of 820,000 or so distinct CDR3 sequences, with approximately 50% occurring once and the leading ten covering approximately 4.5%. The sequencing input was blood. The receptors stem from a girl aged 10-17 years with multiple sclerosis. Both conserved end residues are part of each CDR3. A D gene is named only where the DNA matches it firmly. Clone size is shown for a subset of rows, as once, few, many or a class of expanded clone.

>NA|16|once|TRBV6-5|TRBJ2-4
TGTGCCAGCAGGCGCGGAACAACAGAAGCCAAAAACATTCAGTACTTC
CASRRGTTEAKNIQYF
>NA|13|few|TRBV10-2|TRBJ2-1
TGCGCCAGCAGTGAGTATAGCAACAATGAGCAGTTCTTC
CASSEYSNNEQFF
>NA|13|NA|TRBV20-1|TRBJ2-1
TGCAGTGCTAGAGCGAGGGGAGTCAATGAGCAGTTCTTC
CSARARGVNEQFF
>NA|15|few|TRBV20-1|TRBJ1-6
TGCAGTGCTACAGGGGCCAGCTCCTATAATTCACCCCTCCACTTT
CSATGASSYNSPLHF
>TRBD1|15|NA|TRBV4-1|TRBJ2-5
TGCGCCAGCAACCTGGGTTCAGGGGGCTTCGAGACCCAGTACTTC
CASNLGSGGFETQYF
>NA|14|NA|TRBV7-2|TRBJ2-3
TGTGCCAGCAGCTTATTCTTAGTAACAGATATGCAGTATTTT
CASSLFLVTDMQYF
>TRBD1|13|NA|TRBV6-6|TRBJ1-4
TGTGCCAGCAGCCGGGACAGTAATGAAAAACTGTTTTTT
CASSRDSNEKLFF
>NA|15|NA|TRBV7-9|TRBJ1-1
TGTGCCAGGGGGGCCTACGAGGGCTCGGGGACTGAAGCTTTCTTT
CARGAYEGSGTEAFF
>NA|11|NA|TRBV12-3/TRBV12-4|TRBJ1-1
TGTGCCAGCAGAGGACACACTGAAGCTTTCTTT
CASRGHTEAFF
>NA|14|NA|TRBV7-9|TRBJ1-1
TGTGCCAGCAGTTTAGGCAGTATGAACACTGAAGCTTTCTTT
CASSLGSMNTEAFF
>NA|11|NA|TRBV10-3|TRBJ2-5
TGTGCCATCCTCGCCCAAGAGACCCAGTACTTC
CAILAQETQYF
>TRBD1|14|NA|TRBV6-5|TRBJ1-1
TGTGCCAGCAGTGAAAACAGGGGGAACACTGAAGCTTTCTTT
CASSENRGNTEAFF
>TRBD1|14|NA|TRBV29-1|TRBJ1-5
TGCAGCGTGCGGGCCGGGACAGGGAATCAGCCCCAGCATTTT
CSVRAGTGNQPQHF
>TRBD1|15|once|TRBV4-2|TRBJ2-7
TGTGCCAGCAGCCAAGGGACAGGGGCGGGGTACGAGCAGTACTTC
CASSQGTGAGYEQYF
>TRBD1|14|few|TRBV9|TRBJ2-7
TGTGCCAGCAGCGTAGCGGACAGGGGTTACGAGCAGTACTTC
CASSVADRGYEQYF
>TRBD1|15|NA|TRBV20-1|TRBJ2-7
TGCAGTGCCCCCAAACGGACAGGCCTTTCCTACGAGCAGTACTTC
CSAPKRTGLSYEQYF
>TRBD2|18|few|TRBV6-2/TRBV6-3|TRBJ2-1
TGTGCCAGCAGTCCTTGGGGACTAGCGGGAGGGGCTTGGATTGAGCAGTTCTTC
CASSPWGLAGGAWIEQFF